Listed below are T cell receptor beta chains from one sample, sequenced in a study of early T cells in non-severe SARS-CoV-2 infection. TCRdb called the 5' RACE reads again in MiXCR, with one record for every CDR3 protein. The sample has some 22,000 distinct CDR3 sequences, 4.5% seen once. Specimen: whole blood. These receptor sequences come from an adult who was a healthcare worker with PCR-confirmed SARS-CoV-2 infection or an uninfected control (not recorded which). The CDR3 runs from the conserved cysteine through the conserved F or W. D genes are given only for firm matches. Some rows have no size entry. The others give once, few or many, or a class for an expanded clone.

cdr3_nt: TGTGCCAGTAGTTCGAGACAGGGGGTAACCGGGGAGCTGTTTTTT
cdr3_aa: CASSSRQGVTGELFF
d_call: TRBD1
v_call: TRBV19
j_call: TRBJ2-2
clone_size: many
cdr3_length: 15

cdr3_nt: TGTGCCAGCAGTCCCCCGTCAGGGAATGAGCAGTTCTTC
cdr3_aa: CASSPPSGNEQFF
d_call: NA
v_call: TRBV27
j_call: TRBJ2-1
clone_size: many
cdr3_length: 13

cdr3_nt: TGCGCCAGCAGCTTGGAAGGGGGGAATGGCTACACCTTC
cdr3_aa: CASSLEGGNGYTF
d_call: NA
v_call: TRBV5-1
j_call: TRBJ1-2
clone_size: many
cdr3_length: 13

cdr3_nt: TGCGCCAGCAGCACGACAGGCCTGAACACTGAAGCTTTCTTT
cdr3_aa: CASSTTGLNTEAFF
d_call: NA
v_call: TRBV5-1
j_call: TRBJ1-1
clone_size: many
cdr3_length: 14

cdr3_nt: TGCAGCGTTGAAGATACAGGCGGGGGGGCCTACAATGAGCAGTTCTTC
cdr3_aa: CSVEDTGGGAYNEQFF
d_call: TRBD2
v_call: TRBV29-1
j_call: TRBJ2-1
clone_size: many
cdr3_length: 16

cdr3_nt: TGTGCCAGTACCTCTACCCAGGGACTGCGCAATCAGCCCCAGCATTTT
cdr3_aa: CASTSTQGLRNQPQHF
d_call: NA
v_call: TRBV19
j_call: TRBJ1-5
clone_size: many
cdr3_length: 16

cdr3_nt: TGTGCCAGCAGTTCGGGAGCCAACACCGAGCAGTACTTC
cdr3_aa: CASSSGANTEQYF
d_call: NA
v_call: TRBV7-6
j_call: TRBJ2-7
clone_size: many
cdr3_length: 13

cdr3_nt: TGTGCCAGCACGCGAGCGGGGGATAAAGAGACCCAGTACTTC
cdr3_aa: CASTRAGDKETQYF
d_call: TRBD2
v_call: TRBV27
j_call: TRBJ2-5
clone_size: many
cdr3_length: 14

cdr3_nt: TGTGCCAGCAGTTATACAGGGGCAAGGAACACTGAAGCTTTCTTT
cdr3_aa: CASSYTGARNTEAFF
d_call: TRBD1
v_call: TRBV12-3/TRBV12-4
j_call: TRBJ1-1
clone_size: many
cdr3_length: 15

cdr3_nt: TGTGCCAGCAGTATTTATGGGACCTATGACGGCTACACCTTC
cdr3_aa: CASSIYGTYDGYTF
d_call: NA
v_call: TRBV7-9
j_call: TRBJ1-2
clone_size: NA
cdr3_length: 14

cdr3_nt: TGTGCCAGCAGCTTAGCTACGGAGGGGGTGAACACTGAAGCTTTCTTT
cdr3_aa: CASSLATEGVNTEAFF
d_call: NA
v_call: TRBV7-2
j_call: TRBJ1-1
clone_size: many
cdr3_length: 16

cdr3_nt: TGTGCCAGCAGCCAAGAGTGGACTCCCCTATACAATGAGCAGTTCTTC
cdr3_aa: CASSQEWTPLYNEQFF
d_call: NA
v_call: TRBV3-1
j_call: TRBJ2-1
clone_size: NA
cdr3_length: 16

cdr3_nt: TGCAGTGCTTCTCTGGAGGGCCGCTATGGCTACACCTTC
cdr3_aa: CSASLEGRYGYTF
d_call: NA
v_call: TRBV20-1
j_call: TRBJ1-2
clone_size: many
cdr3_length: 13

cdr3_nt: TGCGCCAGCAGCCGCAAGAGAGCGGGGCTAGCGGGGGGGACGAACACCGGGGAGCTGTTTTTT
cdr3_aa: CASSRKRAGLAGGTNTGELFF
d_call: TRBD2
v_call: TRBV4-3
j_call: TRBJ2-2
clone_size: many
cdr3_length: 21

cdr3_nt: TGTGCCAGCAGCCCCCCGGGTCTAGTCAATGAGCAGTTCTTC
cdr3_aa: CASSPPGLVNEQFF
d_call: NA
v_call: TRBV12-3/TRBV12-4
j_call: TRBJ2-1
clone_size: NA
cdr3_length: 14

cdr3_nt: TGTGCCAGCAGCCCCGGAGGGGGCCGGCAGTATTTT
cdr3_aa: CASSPGGGRQYF
d_call: NA
v_call: TRBV11-2
j_call: TRBJ2-3
clone_size: NA
cdr3_length: 12

cdr3_nt: TGTGCCAGCAGCTTAAAGGTGTCGGGAGAGAAAGCTTTCTTT
cdr3_aa: CASSLKVSGEKAFF
d_call: NA
v_call: TRBV7-2
j_call: TRBJ1-1
clone_size: many
cdr3_length: 14

cdr3_nt: TGTGCCAGCAGCGTTGATATAGATACGCAGTATTTT
cdr3_aa: CASSVDIDTQYF
d_call: NA
v_call: TRBV9
j_call: TRBJ2-3
clone_size: many
cdr3_length: 12

cdr3_nt: TGTGCCAGCAGCCACACGATCGGGATCTCGATAGGGACCCAGTACTTC
cdr3_aa: CASSHTIGISIGTQYF
d_call: NA
v_call: TRBV3-1
j_call: TRBJ2-5
clone_size: many
cdr3_length: 16

cdr3_nt: TGCAGTGCTAGTGGGGAGAACACCGGGGAGCTGTTTTTT
cdr3_aa: CSASGENTGELFF
d_call: NA
v_call: TRBV20-1
j_call: TRBJ2-2
clone_size: many
cdr3_length: 13

cdr3_nt: TGTGCCAGCAGTGGTAGCCAGCCCCAGCATTTT
cdr3_aa: CASSGSQPQHF
d_call: NA
v_call: TRBV28
j_call: TRBJ1-5
clone_size: many
cdr3_length: 11

cdr3_nt: TGTGCCTCTGACCCCCGAGGGGGCACTGAAGCTTTCTTT
cdr3_aa: CASDPRGGTEAFF
d_call: NA
v_call: TRBV19
j_call: TRBJ1-1
clone_size: few
cdr3_length: 13

cdr3_nt: TGCAGCGTTGAAGAGCGGACAGGCTATGGCTACACCTTC
cdr3_aa: CSVEERTGYGYTF
d_call: TRBD1
v_call: TRBV29-1
j_call: TRBJ1-2
clone_size: few
cdr3_length: 13

cdr3_nt: TGTGCCAGCAGCTTTCCCGGGACAGGGCTTCACGAGCAGTACTTC
cdr3_aa: CASSFPGTGLHEQYF
d_call: TRBD1
v_call: TRBV5-4
j_call: TRBJ2-7
clone_size: many
cdr3_length: 15

cdr3_nt: TGTGCCAGCAGCTTAGAGGCAGGGGGCGGAACTGAAGCTTTCTTT
cdr3_aa: CASSLEAGGGTEAFF
d_call: TRBD1
v_call: TRBV7-6
j_call: TRBJ1-1
clone_size: NA
cdr3_length: 15

cdr3_nt: TGTGCCAGCAGCTTTCCAGCAGGCCGGCCCGCAGAGACCCAGTACTTC
cdr3_aa: CASSFPAGRPAETQYF
d_call: NA
v_call: TRBV7-2
j_call: TRBJ2-5
clone_size: many
cdr3_length: 16

cdr3_nt: TGTGCCAGCAGCTTCGGACGGATTCCGCCCTGGGAGACCCAGTACTTC
cdr3_aa: CASSFGRIPPWETQYF
d_call: NA
v_call: TRBV7-2
j_call: TRBJ2-5
clone_size: NA
cdr3_length: 16

cdr3_nt: TGCAGCGTAATCGGACTAGCCCGGGCCAATGAGCAGTTCTTC
cdr3_aa: CSVIGLARANEQFF
d_call: TRBD2
v_call: TRBV29-1
j_call: TRBJ2-1
clone_size: many
cdr3_length: 14